What follows are 19 T cell receptor beta chains derived from one specimen sequenced in a study of T cell responses to AZD1222 COVID-19 vaccine. Profiling relied on immunoSEQ multiplex PCR, and the TCRdb table lists in-frame clones only, not all of them. The table has roughly 200,000 clones, around nine tenths seen once. The input for sequencing was peripheral blood, taken 28 days after the second dose of the MenACWY control vaccine. The receptors were sampled from an adult who received the MenACWY meningococcal vaccine as a control.

This chain connects TRBV21-1 to TRBJ1-2; the table's D call, TRBD1, has no DNA check behind it. TRBV21-1 is annotated as a pseudogene. This CDR3 is 15 amino acids long. The CDR3 DNA is TGTGCCAGCAGCAAAGCGCTTTTAACAGAAATTGGCTACACCTTC. This translates into CASSKALLTEIGYTF.

The DNA for the CDR3 is TGTGCCACCAATAGGATAGCGGGAGACAATGAGCAGTTCTTC. This gives the protein CATNRIAGDNEQFF. J is TRBJ2-1 and V is TRBV7-9, with 9 bases lining up with TRBD2. CDR3 length: 14 amino acids. Germline CDR1 reads SEHNR; CDR2 reads FQNEAQ (reference sequence). The V and J ends lost 10 bases and 5 bases, in that order; junction bases with no gene match: 9.

The genes are TRBV27 and TRBJ2-1; 9 positions agree with TRBD2. The trim removed 6 bases at V and 7 bases at J, leaving 10 bases unmatched. The CDR3 has 15 amino acids. CDR1 is MNHEY and CDR2 is SMNVEV in the germline V gene (reference sequence). CDR3 DNA sequence: TGTGCCAGCAGCTCCTTAGCGGGAGCGGCTAATGAGCAGTTCTTC. Its translation is CASSSLAGAANEQFF.

The chain joins TRBV3-1 (or the pseudogene TRBV3-2) to TRBJ1-2; D call uncertain. Germline loops: CDR1 LGHDT, CDR2 YNNKEL (reference sequence). The length of the CDR3 is 13 residues. Trimming pared 2 bases from V and 7 bases from J, leaving 11 bases between. CDR3 bases: TGTGCCAGCAGCCAAAGAGAACGGGGTGGCTACACCTTC. Translated: CASSQRERGGYTF.

The genes are TRBV11-3 and TRBJ2-1; D is ambiguous. Germline-derived CDR1 and CDR2 are SGHNT and YENEEA. The ends were cut back, 3 bases at V and 8 bases at J, with 14 bases in the middle. The CDR3 is made up of 14 amino acids. Here the CDR3 reads CASSLGTVAHEQFF. DNA of the CDR3: TGTGCCAGCAGCTTGGGTACGGTCGCACATGAGCAGTTCTTC.

This chain connects TRBV7-9 to TRBJ2-3; D is ambiguous. The CDR3 covers 12 residues. The V gene lost 4 bases and the J gene lost 5 bases, with 7 bases spanning the gap. CDR1 and CDR2 from the germline V gene are SEHNR and FQNEAQ (reference sequence). CDR3 bases: TGTGCCAGCAGCTCAGAGGTAGATACGCAGTATTTT. Its protein product is CASSSEVDTQYF. The full variable domain, completed using reference TRBV7-9 and TRBJ2-3, is DTGVSQNPRHKITKRGQNVTFRCDPISEHNRLYWYRQTLGQGPEFLTYFQNEAQLEKSRLLSDRFSAERPKGSFSTLEIQRTEQGDSAMYLCASSSEVDTQYFGPGTRLTVL.

CDR3 residues: CASSLTLQRFSLHF. CDR3 DNA sequence: TGTGCCAGCAGCCTTACTCTTCAGCGCTTTTCCCTCCACTTT. The chain has TRBV28 and TRBJ1-6; no clear D. The V gene lost 6 bases and the J gene lost 14 bases, with 20 bases spanning the gap. This CDR3 region has 14 residues. In germline, CDR1 is MDHEN, CDR2 SYDVKM.

This chain joins TRBV12-5 and TRBJ2-5, with D maybe TRBD1 (6 bases). V lost 0 bases to trimming and J lost 5 bases, with 13 bases between them. The CDR3 length is 15 residues. In germline, CDR1 is LGHNT, CDR2 FRNRAP. This CDR3 is CASGLVLGAAETQYF. CDR3 sequence (DNA): TGTGCTAGTGGTTTGGTACTGGGGGCGGCGGAGACCCAGTACTTC.

This chain joins TRBV6-5 and TRBJ2-7; TRBD2 aligns across 9 bases. The germline CDR1 and CDR2 sequences are MNHEY and SVGAGI. The CDR3 runs 14 residues. After removal of 6 bases from V and 3 bases from J, the junction contained 6 bases not matched to a gene. The CDR3 DNA follows: TGTGCCAGCAGGGGGGGGACTAGCCACTACGAGCAGTACTTC. This sequence encodes CASRGGTSHYEQYF.

This rearrangement joins TRBV2 to TRBJ1-5, with 8 bases aligning to TRBD1. CDR3 length equals 14 residues. Germline values: CDR1 SNHLY, CDR2 FYNNEI. Trimming took 3 bases from V and 6 from J; bases not matched to a gene: 4. The CDR3 DNA sequence: TGTGCCAGCAGTGACACAGGGGGGCGTCAGCCCCAGCATTTT. This encodes CASSDTGGRQPQHF.

A word on this clone: The sample holds other DNA sequences that translate to the same CDR3. The chain has TRBV7-9 and TRBJ1-1; D unclear. Germline assignment: CDR1 SEHNR and CDR2 FQNEAQ (reference sequence). V was shortened by 1 base and J by 0 bases, with 6 bases between the two germline ends. The CDR3 has 14 residues. CDR3 sequence reads: CASSLVAVNTEAFF. The CDR3 bases are TGTGCCAGCAGCTTAGTCGCCGTGAACACTGAAGCTTTCTTT.

This chain links TRBV6-6 with TRBJ2-7, with D possibly being TRBD1 (5 bases). Germline V gene data show CDR1 as MNHNY and CDR2 as SVGAGI (reference sequence). Trimming took 2 bases from V and 6 from J, leaving 14 bases between them. This CDR3 is built from 14 residues. CDR3 coding DNA: TGTGCCAGCAGTTACGCCCAGGGCTCGGGCGAGCAGTACTTC. This encodes CASSYAQGSGEQYF.

The chain uses TRBV28 and TRBJ1-5; maybe TRBD1 (5 bases). The V gene's germline CDR1 is MDHEN and CDR2 SYDVKM. The CDR3 has 14 residues. V dropped 5 bases and J dropped 7 bases, with 15 bases sitting between them. The chain's CDR3 is CASSPGAGIQPQHF. CDR3 DNA: TGTGCCAGCAGTCCCGGGGCTGGGATACAGCCCCAGCATTTT.

This clone was counted a single time. This chain uses TRBV7-2 with TRBJ1-3; D is unresolved. V lost 0 bases and J 4 bases, leaving 13 bases between the germline ends. Germline loops: CDR1 SGHTA, CDR2 FQGNSA. There are 16 residues in the CDR3. The CDR3 sequence: CASSLAPGIGGNTIYF. CDR3 coding DNA: TGTGCCAGCAGCTTAGCTCCGGGGATTGGAGGAAACACCATATATTTT. The variable domain in full, completed from reference TRBV7-2 and TRBJ1-3, reads GAGVSQSPSNKVTEKGKDVELRCDPISGHTALYWYRQSLGQGLEFLIYFQGNSAPDKSGLPSDRFSAERTGGSVSTLTIQRTQQEDSAVYLCASSLAPGIGGNTIYFGEGSWLTVV.

The chain has TRBV6-5 and TRBJ2-7; D is unresolved. The CDR3 loop spans 12 amino acids. From germline, CDR1 is MNHEY and CDR2 SVGAGI. The V and J ends lost 6 bases and 7 bases respectively, with 13 bases between them. CDR3 in amino acids: CASRFWEGEQYF. The CDR3 DNA reads as TGTGCCAGCAGGTTTTGGGAAGGTGAGCAGTACTTC.

In its sample, this clone was seen once. This chain uses TRBV19 with TRBJ2-5; a possible D gene is TRBD1 (6 bases). The CDR3 is 16 amino acids. Trimming left V 3 bases short and J 4 bases short, with 18 bases between. Per the germline V gene, CDR1 is LNHDA and CDR2 is SQIVND (reference sequence). DNA for the CDR3: TGTGCCAGTAGTATCAACAGGGTCGACGGGCGAGAGACCCAGTACTTC. Its protein product is CASSINRVDGRETQYF.

The CDR3 nucleotides read TGTGCCAGCAGCCTTGGACAGGGGGATCAGCCCCAGCATTTT. Translating gives CASSLGQGDQPQHF. The chain carries TRBV7-9 and TRBJ1-5, with 10 bases identical to TRBD1. The V gene's germline CDR1 is SEHNR and CDR2 FQNEAQ (reference sequence). V was pared by 5 bases and J by 5 bases, with 3 bases of the junction left unmatched. The CDR3 consists of 14 residues.

CDR3 sequence: CASSSGTSGWSEQYF. The CDR3 nucleotides read TGTGCCAGCAGCTCCGGGACTAGCGGTTGGTCCGAGCAGTACTTC. The V gene is TRBV13, the J gene TRBJ2-7, with 11 bases aligning to TRBD2. Germline V gene data show CDR1 as PRHDT and CDR2 as FYEKMQ (reference sequence). The CDR3 is 15 amino acids. V was pared by 4 bases and J by 6 bases, with 8 bases of the junction left unmatched. The whole variable domain, filled in from reference TRBV13 and TRBJ2-7, reads AAGVIQSPRHLIKEKRETATLKCYPIPRHDTVYWYQQGPGQDPQFLISFYEKMQSDKGSIPDRFSAQQFSDYHSELNMSSLELGDSALYFCASSSGTSGWSEQYFGPGTRLTVT.

V usage is TRBV9 and J usage is TRBJ2-1; D gene uncertain. The CDR3 is 18 residues long. The V end lost 0 bases, the J end lost 3 bases, and 19 bases lay between the germline ends. Per the germline V gene, CDR1 is SGDLS and CDR2 is YYNGEE. This CDR3 reads CASSVAHSSWSVYNEQFF. CDR3 DNA sequence: TGTGCCAGCAGCGTAGCCCACTCCTCCTGGAGTGTCTACAATGAGCAGTTCTTC.